The 9 T cell receptor beta chains below come from one sample, sequenced in a study of blood T cell repertoires in COVID-19. Some clones are missing from TCRdb's copy, which holds only in-frame ones; the method was immunoSEQ multiplex PCR. The sample contains about 140,000 clones, about nine tenths of which appear only once. The sample comprised peripheral blood. Receptors originate from a man in his fifties or sixties who had recovered from COVID-19.

The chain has TRBV6-5 and TRBJ2-7; 8 bases match TRBD2. CDR1 MNHEY and CDR2 SVGAGI come from the germline V gene. The CDR3 spans 15 residues. The ends lost 6 bases at V and 0 bases at J; junction bases unmatched: 7. CDR3 in amino acids: CASRSSGGSSYEQYF. The CDR3 DNA reads as TGTGCCAGCAGGTCGAGCGGGGGAAGCTCCTACGAGCAGTACTTC.

Of note for this clone: Other DNA sequences from this sample encode an identical CDR3 as well. The rearrangement joins TRBV9 to TRBJ2-2; 11 nucleotides align to TRBD1. The V segment lost 3 bases and the J segment 6 bases; nucleotides outside the gene matches: 1. CDR3 size: 14 residues. Germline loops: CDR1 SGDLS, CDR2 YYNGEE. The DNA for the CDR3 is TGTGCCAGCAGCGGGACAGGGGGCTCCGGGGAGCTGTTTTTT. It specifies CASSGTGGSGELFF.

The CDR3 region has the DNA TGTGCCAGCAACCACAACAGGGGGTGGGCCGGGGAGCTGTTTTTT. Encoded protein: CASNHNRGWAGELFF. V and J are TRBV6-5 and TRBJ2-2; 8 bases line up with TRBD1. CDR3 size: 15 residues. V was clipped by 7 bases and J by 6 bases; unmatched bases: 10. Germline assignment: CDR1 MNHEY and CDR2 SVGAGI.

V and J are TRBV14 and TRBJ2-7, with D unresolved. This CDR3 comprises 13 residues. Germline loops: CDR1 SGHDN, CDR2 FVKESK. Trimming stripped 1 base from V and 6 bases from J, with 10 bases between. The CDR3: CASSQGALSEQYF. DNA for the CDR3: TGTGCCAGCAGCCAAGGGGCACTTTCCGAGCAGTACTTC. Full variable domain (rest looked up from reference TRBV14 and TRBJ2-7): EAGVTQFPSHSVIEKGQTVTLRCDPISGHDNLYWYRRVMGKEIKFLLHFVKESKQDESGMPNNRFLAERTGGTYSTLKVQPAELEDSGVYFCASSQGALSEQYFGPGTRLTVT.

This chain links TRBV6-2 or TRBV6-3 with TRBJ1-1, with D possibly being TRBD1 (6 bases). There are 14 residues in the CDR3. Trimming took 2 bases from V and 7 from J, leaving 14 bases between them. Germline CDR1 is MNHEY and CDR2 is SVGEGT. CDR3 sequence reads: CASSYANRVSEAFF. The CDR3 region has the DNA TGTGCCAGCAGTTACGCCAACAGGGTCAGTGAAGCTTTCTTT.

The rearrangement links TRBV2 to TRBJ2-6, with D perhaps TRBD2 (5 bases). V lost 1 base and J lost 2, with 6 bases in between. The CDR3 is made up of 15 amino acids. The germline V gene has CDR1 SNHLY and CDR2 FYNNEI. The CDR3, as DNA: TGTGCCAGCAGTGAAGGGCGGGCTGGGGCCAACGTCCTGACTTTC. Its protein is CASSEGRAGANVLTF.

The rearrangement links TRBV15 to TRBJ2-1, with 7 bases aligning to TRBD1. V shed 5 bases, J shed 1 base, and the junction held 2 bases outside the gene matches. Germline lookup yields CDR1 LNHNV and CDR2 YYDKDF (reference sequence). There are 14 residues in the CDR3. This CDR3 is CATSVRGSYNEQFF. The CDR3 coding sequence is TGTGCCACCAGCGTCAGGGGGTCCTACAATGAGCAGTTCTTC.

The V call is TRBV7-2, the J call TRBJ1-5, with D maybe TRBD1 (6 bases). Trimming pared 1 base from V and 4 bases from J, leaving 8 bases between. Per the germline V gene, CDR1 is SGHTA and CDR2 is FQGNSA. CDR3 length: 14 residues. CDR3 loop: CASSLVQGNQPQHF. As DNA, the CDR3 is TGTGCCAGCAGCTTAGTACAGGGAAATCAGCCCCAGCATTTT. Combining the CDR3 with reference TRBV7-2 and TRBJ1-5 gives the whole variable domain GAGVSQSPSNKVTEKGKDVELRCDPISGHTALYWYRQSLGQGLEFLIYFQGNSAPDKSGLPSDRFSAERTGGSVSTLTIQRTQQEDSAVYLCASSLVQGNQPQHFGDGTRLSIL.

The CDR3 DNA is TGCGCCAGCAGCTTGGCCCCTGGGACTGCCTCCTACGAGCAGTACTTC. Its protein is CASSLAPGTASYEQYF. The genes are TRBV5-1 and TRBJ2-7; perhaps TRBD2 as D (6 bases). Trimming removed 0 bases from V and 0 bases from J, with 13 bases in between. Germline lookup yields CDR1 SGHRS and CDR2 YFSETQ. The CDR3 covers 16 residues.